The rows below give T cell receptor beta chains drawn from one sample of a study of T cells in Graves' hyperthyroidism and ophthalmopathy. TCRdb used MiXCR to reprocess the multiplex PCR reads, holding one entry per CDR3 protein. This sample has hundreds of thousands of distinct CDR3 sequences; approximately 40% occur once, and the top ten carry 8.9%. Sequencing used blood. Receptors originate from a man aged 18 to 30 with Graves' hyperthyroidism. Each CDR3 is given with its conserved first and last residue. D genes are given only for firm matches. Clone size is not always given. Where it is, it says once, few, many or a class for expanded clones.

V,D,size,J,CDR3,DNA
TRBV12-3/TRBV12-4,.,.,TRBJ2-7,CASSITDGAEQYF,TGTGCCAGCAGCATAACGGACGGAGCAGAGCAGTACTTC
TRBV7-2,TRBD1,few,TRBJ2-7,CASSRTGVSYEQYF,TGTGCCAGCAGCCGGACAGGGGTTTCCTACGAGCAGTACTTC
TRBV10-3,TRBD2,few,TRBJ2-7,CAIRPSGGPYEQYF,TGTGCCATCAGACCTAGCGGGGGACCATACGAGCAGTACTTC
TRBV19,TRBD1,.,TRBJ1-5,CASSMGTGNSPQHF,TGTGCCAGTAGTATGGGGACAGGGAATTCTCCCCAGCATTTT
TRBV7-3,.,many,TRBJ1-1,CASSFHMNTEAFF,TGTGCCAGCAGCTTCCATATGAACACTGAAGCTTTCTTT
TRBV7-3,.,many,TRBJ2-2,CASSLHEDTGELFF,TGTGCCAGCAGCTTACACGAGGACACCGGGGAGCTGTTTTTT
TRBV7-2,.,few,TRBJ1-6,CASSLLSGVNSPLHF,TGTGCCAGCAGCTTATTGTCGGGGGTAAATTCACCCCTCCACTTT
TRBV7-2,.,few,TRBJ1-4,CASSLEGQPEKLFF,TGTGCCAGCAGCTTAGAGGGCCAGCCCGAAAAACTGTTTTTT
TRBV9,TRBD1,.,TRBJ1-1,CASSVGGDSSWNTEAFF,TGTGCCAGCAGCGTAGGGGGGGACAGTTCCTGGAACACTGAAGCTTTCTTT
TRBV2,.,.,TRBJ1-2,CASREGALGSYGYTF,TGTGCCAGCAGGGAGGGAGCCTTGGGGAGCTATGGCTACACCTTC
TRBV5-5,.,.,TRBJ2-6,CASRGDPGANVLTF,TGTGCCAGCAGAGGGGACCCTGGGGCCAACGTCCTGACTTTC
TRBV29-1,TRBD1,many,TRBJ2-7,CSVLPRDSSYEQYF,TGCAGCGTCCTTCCCCGGGACAGCTCCTACGAGCAGTACTTC
TRBV9,.,.,TRBJ2-7,CASSVDGGEGSEQYF,TGTGCCAGCAGCGTAGACGGAGGGGAAGGTTCCGAGCAGTACTTC
TRBV7-9,TRBD1,few,TRBJ1-1,CASSKDRARNEAFF,TGTGCCAGCAGTAAGGACAGGGCCCGAAATGAAGCTTTCTTT
TRBV19,.,many,TRBJ1-1,CASSRVFNTEAFF,TGTGCCAGTAGTCGGGTCTTCAACACTGAAGCTTTCTTT
TRBV5-1,.,many,TRBJ1-2,CASRGPGGYTF,TGCGCCAGCAGGGGGCCCGGTGGCTACACCTTC
TRBV10-3,.,.,TRBJ2-1,CAISAVERREQFF,TGTGCCATCAGCGCCGTCGAGCGGCGCGAGCAGTTCTTC
TRBV7-3,TRBD1,many,TRBJ1-2,CASSRKAGGDGYTF,TGTGCCAGCAGCAGAAAAGCAGGGGGGGATGGCTACACCTTC
TRBV12-3/TRBV12-4,.,many,TRBJ1-1,CASSFPDSEAFF,TGTGCCAGCAGTTTCCCGGACAGTGAAGCTTTCTTT
TRBV5-1,.,.,TRBJ2-6,CASSQESHLSGANVLTF,TGCGCCAGCAGCCAAGAATCACACCTCTCTGGGGCCAACGTCCTGACTTTC
TRBV25-1,.,few,TRBJ1-1,CASSLFDTEAFF,TGTGCCAGCAGTTTGTTCGACACTGAAGCTTTCTTT
TRBV29-1,.,many,TRBJ2-7,CSVETGNYEQYF,TGCAGCGTTGAAACTGGGAACTACGAGCAGTACTTC
TRBV7-3,.,few,TRBJ2-5,CASSLFPGQSLKETQYF,TGTGCCAGCAGCTTATTCCCCGGACAGAGCCTCAAAGAGACCCAGTACTTC
TRBV10-3,.,.,TRBJ1-1,CAISQDGQGLAAFF,TGTGCCATCAGTCAGGACGGGCAGGGCCTTGCAGCTTTCTTT
TRBV7-6,TRBD2,.,TRBJ2-7,CASSLVPSGGAGYEQYF,TGTGCCAGCAGCTTAGTTCCTAGCGGGGGGGCCGGGTACGAGCAGTACTTC
TRBV12-3/TRBV12-4,.,.,TRBJ2-5,CASSLGGPQYF,TGTGCCAGCAGTTTGGGGGGGCCCCAGTACTTC
TRBV2,TRBD2,.,TRBJ2-6,CASSFGTSGTGANVLTF,TGTGCCAGCAGTTTCGGCACTAGCGGGACTGGGGCCAACGTCCTGACTTTC
TRBV10-3,.,many,TRBJ1-1,CAISEGPNTEAFF,TGTGCCATCAGTGAAGGACCGAACACTGAAGCTTTCTTT
TRBV7-9,.,many,TRBJ2-7,CASSSGEHSYEQYF,TGTGCCAGCAGCTCCGGGGAGCACTCCTACGAGCAGTACTTC
TRBV16,.,.,TRBJ2-7,CAGSAGFYEQYF,TGTGCCGGCAGCGCGGGTTTCTACGAGCAGTACTTC
TRBV12-3/TRBV12-4,TRBD2,few,TRBJ2-6,CASGSSGGVSGANVLTF,TGTGCCAGCGGATCTAGCGGGGGGGTCTCTGGGGCCAACGTCCTGACTTTC
TRBV9,TRBD1,many,TRBJ1-5,CASSAQGGQPQHF,TGTGCCAGCAGCGCCCAGGGGGGGCAGCCCCAGCATTTT
TRBV7-2,.,few,TRBJ1-4,CASSLVGGNVGEKLFF,TGTGCCAGCAGCTTAGTGGGAGGAAATGTCGGCGAAAAACTGTTTTTT
TRBV29-1,TRBD1,many,TRBJ1-1,CSVRQGSNTEAFF,TGCAGCGTTAGACAGGGGTCGAACACTGAAGCTTTCTTT
TRBV4-1,.,.,TRBJ1-1,CASSQEMGDTEAFF,TGCGCCAGCAGCCAAGAAATGGGGGACACTGAAGCTTTCTTT
TRBV25-1,.,.,TRBJ1-5,CASSFAGGNNQPQHF,TGTGCCAGCAGTTTTGCGGGGGGTAACAATCAGCCCCAGCATTTT
TRBV9,.,.,TRBJ1-5,CASSISGRASDEHF,TGTGCCAGCAGTATTAGCGGGAGGGCCTCAGACGAGCATTTT
TRBV15,.,.,TRBJ1-5,CATSRSGVRGQPQHF,TGTGCCACCAGCAGATCGGGGGTTCGTGGTCAGCCCCAGCATTTT
TRBV29-1,.,many,TRBJ1-1,CSVRGVEVKAFF,TGCAGCGTTAGAGGGGTCGAAGTGAAGGCTTTCTTT
TRBV25-1,TRBD1,.,TRBJ1-1,CAGQGLGTEAFF,TGTGCTGGACAGGGCTTGGGCACTGAAGCTTTCTTT
TRBV19,TRBD1,.,TRBJ2-7,CASSQQGYDEQYF,TGTGCCAGCAGCCAACAGGGGTACGACGAGCAGTACTTC
TRBV12-3/TRBV12-4,TRBD1,few,TRBJ1-6,CASSPTGDHSPLHF,TGTGCCAGCAGCCCAACAGGGGATCATTCACCCCTCCACTTT
TRBV7-2,TRBD2,.,TRBJ2-7,CASSLARPGTTPYEQYF,TGTGCCAGCAGCTTAGCACGCCCCGGGACTACTCCCTACGAGCAGTACTTC